Given below is one TCR beta chain in context. This sample stems from a study of T-cell reconstitution after alpha-beta-depleted transplantation in children. Molecular barcoding with unique molecular identifiers was used for the TCRbeta library. TCRdb reanalysed the PCR reads using MiXCR and keeps one entry per CDR3 protein. The profile shows about 640,000 distinct CDR3 sequences, 10% to 15% of them singletons. V shed 5 bases, J shed 4 bases, and the junction held 8 bases outside the gene matches. This CDR3 has 13 amino acids. Per the germline V gene, CDR1 is DFQATT and CDR2 is SNEGSKA (reference sequence).

The material was PBMCs, mostly from graft donor cells, obtained 360 days after TCRalphabeta/CD19-depleted stem cell transplant. This chain uses TRBV20-1 with TRBJ2-7, with 7 bases aligning to TRBD2. This TCR derives from a male patient between 10 and 17 years old who had a stem cell transplant for acute myeloid leukemia, so the T cells may come from the graft donor. CDR3 protein: CSAGKRLAYEQYF. The CDR3 nucleotides are TGCAGTGCTGGAAAAAGACTAGCTTACGAGCAGTACTTC.